These 18 T cell receptor beta chains were sequenced from one sample in a study of blood T cell repertoires in COVID-19 (TCRdb year 2020). Receptors were amplified or captured by the immunoSEQ multiplex PCR assay. In TCRdb, the immuneACCESS table is reduced to in-frame sequences with V and J assigned. These tables do not hold every clone; where another copy was compared, an unresolved V gene accounts for under half, and the others remain unexplained. Here the sample has around 330,000 clones; more than 90% occur a single time. Of the sample, roughly 2.6% is held by the ten largest clones. The sample taken for sequencing was PBMCs or T cells enriched from blood (not recorded which). These receptor sequences come from a man between 60 and 70 years old who had recovered from COVID-19.

The chain combines TRBV3-1 (or the pseudogene TRBV3-2) with TRBJ2-7, with TRBD2 as a possible D gene (5 bases). Germline V lookup: CDR1 LGHDT, CDR2 YNNKEL (reference sequence). This CDR3 comprises 13 residues. Deletions cut 4 bases from V and 6 bases from J, with 13 bases between. The CDR3 nucleotides read TGTGCCAGCAGCCCGAGTGAGGGAAGCGAGCAGTACTTC. It specifies CASSPSEGSEQYF.

CDR3 amino acids: CASRGDRGPYEQYF. The CDR3 DNA is TGTGCCAGCAGGGGGGACAGGGGACCCTACGAGCAGTACTTC. The chain recombines TRBV2 with TRBJ2-7; 10 bases line up with TRBD1. The junction had 4 bases not matched to a gene; V was cut back by 6 bases and J by 2 bases. CDR3 length equals 14 residues. Germline assignment: CDR1 SNHLY and CDR2 FYNNEI.

The V gene is TRBV7-9, the J gene TRBJ2-3, with TRBD2 matching 10 bases. V shed 0 bases and J 4 bases; nucleotides not matched to a gene: 13. The germline V gene has CDR1 SEHNR and CDR2 FQNEAQ (reference sequence). The CDR3 has 19 amino acids. CDR3 coding DNA: TGTGCCAGCAGCTTAGCCTCGCTGGCTAGCGGGAGTGGTGCAGATACGCAGTATTTT. Translating it yields CASSLASLASGSGADTQYF.

The chain combines TRBV5-1 with TRBJ1-6, with 12 bases identical to TRBD1. After removal of 4 bases from V and 10 bases from J, the junction contained 9 bases not matched to a gene. CDR3 length equals 16 residues. Germline CDR1 reads SGHRS; CDR2 reads YFSETQ. The CDR3 loop is CASSRDRGRTGSPLHF. The CDR3 nucleotides are TGCGCCAGCAGCCGGGACAGGGGGCGGACTGGGTCACCCCTCCACTTT.

The CDR3 sequence: CASSPGGDPYEQYF. The CDR3 region has the DNA TGTGCCAGCTCACCAGGGGGGGACCCCTACGAGCAGTACTTC. The chain employs TRBV18 and TRBJ2-7; TRBD2 matches at 7 bases. The trim removed 2 bases at V and 2 bases at J, leaving 3 bases unmatched. CDR3 size: 14 residues. Germline CDR1 and CDR2: KGHSH and LQKENI.

The chain carries TRBV3-1 (or the pseudogene TRBV3-2) and TRBJ2-7; 9 positions match TRBD1. The CDR3 totals 14 residues. V gave up 1 base and J gave up 6 bases; unmatched junction bases: 4. Germline-derived CDR1 and CDR2 are LGHDT and YNNKEL (reference sequence). The CDR3 protein is CASSQGGQGGEQYF. Written as DNA, the CDR3 is TGTGCCAGCAGCCAAGGGGGACAGGGCGGCGAGCAGTACTTC.

DNA for the CDR3: TGTGCCAGCAGACCGGGACAGCCCTACAATGAGCAGTTCTTC. Translated: CASRPGQPYNEQFF. The chain uses TRBV6-6 and TRBJ2-1; TRBD1 aligns across 7 bases. The V gene's germline CDR1 is MNHNY and CDR2 SVGAGI (reference sequence). V lost 6 bases, J lost 2 bases, and 4 bases stayed unmatched. This CDR3 is built from 14 residues.

The chain has TRBV29-1 and TRBJ2-3; TRBD2 is a possible D gene (7 bases). V was trimmed by 4 bases and J by 1 base, leaving 18 bases between them. CDR3 length equals 16 residues. Germline V gene sequence: CDR1 SQVTM, CDR2 ANQGSEA. The CDR3 DNA reads TGCAGCGTTGCCCCGGAAGGGGGGGAGGGCACAGATACGCAGTATTTT. This codes for CSVAPEGGEGTDTQYF.

This chain links TRBV5-1 with TRBJ1-5; 7 nucleotides align to TRBD1. CDR3 length: 16 amino acids. V lost 0 bases, J lost 1 base, and 4 bases stayed unmatched. Germline-derived CDR1 and CDR2 are SGHRS and YFSETQ. In nucleotides, the CDR3 is TGCGCCAGCAGCTTGGAGCCAGGGGGGAGCAATCAGCCCCAGCATTTT. Protein sequence: CASSLEPGGSNQPQHF.

J is TRBJ2-3 and V is TRBV11-3; TRBD2 matches 7 bases. This CDR3 has 16 residues. V dropped 0 bases and J dropped 0; count of bases not matched to a gene: 3. The germline gives CDR1 SGHNT, CDR2 YENEEA. The CDR3 DNA sequence: TGTGCCAGCAGCTTAGAACTAGCGCGAAGCACAGATACGCAGTATTTT. It is translated as CASSLELARSTDTQYF.

CDR3 coding DNA: TGTGCCACCAGCAGTTTTCAGGGGTTGGGGGAAAAACTGTTTTTT. It translates to CATSSFQGLGEKLFF. The V call is TRBV15, the J call TRBJ1-4, with a possible D match to TRBD1 (6 bases). CDR3 length: 15 residues. Trimming took off 3 bases at V and 8 bases at J, with 16 bases between the two ends. The V gene's germline CDR1 is LNHNV and CDR2 YYDKDF (reference sequence). Combining the CDR3 with reference TRBV15 and TRBJ1-4 gives the whole variable domain DAMVIQNPRYQVTQFGKPVTLSCSQTLNHNVMYWYQQKSSQAPKLLFHYYDKDFNNEADTPDNFQSRRPNTSFCFLDIRSPGLGDTAMYLCATSSFQGLGEKLFFGSGTQLSVL.

This rearrangement joins TRBV7-2 to TRBJ1-3; D is undetermined. The germline CDR1 and CDR2 sequences are SGHTA and FQGNSA. This CDR3 has 15 residues. The germline V and J ends were trimmed by 3 bases and 1 base, with 10 bases remaining between them. CDR3 residues: CASSFSAGSGNTIYF. As DNA, the CDR3 is TGTGCCAGCAGCTTTTCGGCAGGTTCTGGAAACACCATATATTTT.

This clone was recorded only once. Distinct nucleotide sequences in the sample also encode this CDR3. The chain carries TRBV5-1 and TRBJ2-2; tentative D call: TRBD1 (5 bases). V lost 2 bases and J 3 bases, leaving 8 bases between the germline ends. The germline V gene has CDR1 SGHRS and CDR2 YFSETQ. The CDR3 totals 14 residues. The CDR3 is CASSFRRDTGELFF. The CDR3 coding sequence is TGCGCCAGCAGCTTCCGCAGGGACACCGGGGAGCTGTTTTTT.

The chain is built from TRBV5-1 and TRBJ1-2; D might be TRBD1 (6 bases). Trimming removed 4 bases from V and 6 bases from J, with 16 bases in between. Per the germline V gene, CDR1 is SGHRS and CDR2 is YFSETQ. This CDR3 comprises 14 residues. The CDR3 DNA is TGCGCCAGCAGCAAACAGGGAGTTACGGATGGCTACACCTTC. It encodes CASSKQGVTDGYTF.

The CDR3 loop reads CTSSQDRKGCWTGELFF. The CDR3, as DNA: TGCACCAGCAGCCAAGATCGGAAGGGGTGTTGGACCGGGGAGCTGTTTTTT. The V gene is TRBV1, the J gene TRBJ2-2; the table's D call, TRBD1, was not checked against the DNA. TRBV1 is labeled a pseudogene. The CDR3 loop spans 17 amino acids.

The chain recombines TRBV11-1 with TRBJ1-6; D is undetermined. V was pared by 4 bases and J by 7 bases, with 8 bases between. The CDR3 totals 13 residues. CDR1 SGHAT and CDR2 FQDESV come from the germline V gene (reference sequence). CDR3 DNA sequence: TGTGCCAGCAGCTACACCGAAAATTCACCCCTCCACTTT. Translation gives CASSYTENSPLHF.

The V call is TRBV5-1, the J call TRBJ2-5; 9 bases align to TRBD1. Germline trimming cut 3 bases from V and 2 bases from J; bases unmatched to any gene: 8. The CDR3 spans 16 residues. The germline CDR1 and CDR2 sequences are SGHRS and YFSETQ. The CDR3 loop reads CASSWAGQGQQETQYF. CDR3 sequence (DNA): TGCGCCAGCAGCTGGGCGGGACAGGGTCAACAAGAGACCCAGTACTTC.

CDR3 nucleotides: TGTGCCAGCAGCCAAGGGGCAGCCGAGACCCAGTACTTC. Encoded protein: CASSQGAAETQYF. The genes are TRBV14 and TRBJ2-5; no clear D. CDR1 SGHDN and CDR2 FVKESK come from the germline V gene. Trimming cost V 1 base and J 5 bases, with 8 bases left between them. The CDR3 runs 13 residues.